This TCR beta chain came from a study of T cell changes during pregnancy in multiple sclerosis. Repertoires were generated with immunoSEQ multiplex PCR, while TCRdb's copy carries only in-frame clones and drops some. The sample lists tens of thousands of clones; more than 75% were seen once. CDR3 length equals 16 residues. Germline V gene data show CDR1 as SQVTM and CDR2 as ANQGSEA. Trimming took 0 bases from V and 0 from J, leaving 14 bases between them. The source is a female donor with multiple sclerosis, enrolled in a pregnancy study. The gene calls are TRBV29-1 and TRBJ1-1; perhaps TRBD1 as D (6 bases). The sample consisted of CD8+ T cells from peripheral blood mononuclear cells, taken before pregnancy. The CDR3 nucleotides are TGCAGCGTTGAAGACTCGCTGACAGGCCTGAACACTGAAGCTTTCTTT. Its translation: CSVEDSLTGLNTEAFF.